A selection of T cell receptor beta chains follows, all from one sample in a study of T cell responses to AZD1222 COVID-19 vaccine. The data were produced by immunoSEQ multiplex PCR, yet TCRdb's version contains in-frame clones alone and is incomplete. The data contain about 140,000 clones, about 89% of them singletons. The material sequenced was peripheral blood, taken on day 0 of AZD1222 vaccination. The receptor source for this set is an adult in good health. Each CDR3 is given with its conserved first and last residue. D genes are given only for firm matches. Rows may omit the clone size; those that give it use once, few, many or a size class.

size	V	D	J	DNA	CDR3
once	TRBV27	-	TRBJ1-2	TGTGCCAGCAGTTTAGGGAGAAACTATGGCTACACCTTC	CASSLGRNYGYTF
-	TRBV18	-	TRBJ2-7	TGTGCCAGCTCCGACAGCCTAAACTACGAGCAGTACTTC	CASSDSLNYEQYF
-	TRBV12-3/TRBV12-4	-	TRBJ1-1	TGTGCCAGCAGTTTAGTCACAGGGACTGAAGCTTTCTTT	CASSLVTGTEAFF
-	TRBV28	TRBD1	TRBJ2-1	TGTGCCAGCAGTTGGGACAGGGATGCGGAGCAGTTCTTC	CASSWDRDAEQFF
-	TRBV5-1	-	TRBJ2-4	TGCGCCAGCAGCTTGGGGCCCCAACAGGGTTTTAGGGCCAAAAACATTCAGTACTTC	CASSLGPQQGFRAKNIQYF
-	TRBV9	TRBD2	TRBJ2-2	TGTGCCAGCAGCCGAGACGGGACTATCAACACCGGGGAGCTGTTTTTT	CASSRDGTINTGELFF
-	TRBV6-2/TRBV6-3	-	TRBJ2-2	TGTGCCAGCAGTTACTCCGGGACATCTTCTCCCGGGGAGCTGTTTTTT	CASSYSGTSSPGELFF
-	TRBV5-1	-	TRBJ2-2	TGCGCCAGCAGCTTAGTGGGGCTGAACACCGGGGAGCTGTTTTTT	CASSLVGLNTGELFF
-	TRBV6-5	TRBD1	TRBJ2-2	TGTGCCAGCAGTTCCAGGACAGGGCGAACCGGGGAGCTGTTTTTT	CASSSRTGRTGELFF
-	TRBV7-7	-	TRBJ2-7	TGTGCTAGCAGCTTAGCAGCCTCCGGCCCCTCGGAGCAGTACTTC	CASSLAASGPSEQYF
-	TRBV18	-	TRBJ1-1	TGTGCCAGCTACCTTGGGATGAACACTGAAGCTTTCTTT	CASYLGMNTEAFF
-	TRBV18	TRBD1	TRBJ1-4	TGTGCCAGCTCACGAGCATCGACAGGGGGCCTTGAAAAACTGTTTTTT	CASSRASTGGLEKLFF
-	TRBV7-6	TRBD2	TRBJ2-1	TGTGCCAGCAGCTTAGCGAGCGGGAGTTGGAGAAATGAGCAGTTCTTC	CASSLASGSWRNEQFF
-	TRBV6-2/TRBV6-3	TRBD1	TRBJ1-5	TGTGCCAGCAGTTCCCCGGACAGGGGGGGAATTCAGCCCCAGCATTTT	CASSSPDRGGIQPQHF
-	TRBV6-6	TRBD2	TRBJ2-2	TGTGCCAGCAGCTGGACTAGCGGGAGTTCAACCGGGGAGCTGTTTTTT	CASSWTSGSSTGELFF
-	TRBV4-3	TRBD1	TRBJ2-2	TGCGCCAGCAGCCAAGTTGGGTTCAGGGGGCCCTCCAACACCGGGGAGCTGTTTTTT	CASSQVGFRGPSNTGELFF
-	TRBV28	-	TRBJ1-1	TGTGCCAGCCCTCCATCGCGGGGGCTGAAGAACACTGAAGCTTTCTTT	CASPPSRGLKNTEAFF
-	TRBV4-2	-	TRBJ2-3	TGTGCCAGCAGCCAAGTTCCGAGCACAGATACGCAGTATTTT	CASSQVPSTDTQYF
-	TRBV5-1	-	TRBJ1-2	TGCGCCAGCAGCTTGCGCCCGACCGCTAACTATGGCTACACCTTC	CASSLRPTANYGYTF
-	TRBV29-1	-	TRBJ2-1	TGCAGCGTTGAACAGAGCTCCTACAATGAGCAGTTCTTC	CSVEQSSYNEQFF
few	TRBV5-1	-	TRBJ2-7	TGCGCCAGCAGCTTGGACGGTTTTTCCTACGAGCAGTACTTC	CASSLDGFSYEQYF
few	TRBV3-1/TRBV3-2	TRBD1	TRBJ1-2	TGTGCCAGCAGCCGAAGAGGACAGGCCTATGGCTACACCTTC	CASSRRGQAYGYTF
-	TRBV6-5	TRBD1	TRBJ2-7	TGTGCCAGCAGTTACTTGACAGGGGGCGGGTACGAGCAGTACTTC	CASSYLTGGGYEQYF
few	TRBV7-9	-	TRBJ2-5	TGTGCCAGCAGCTTGGCCGTTCGGGAGACCCAGTACTTC	CASSLAVRETQYF
-	TRBV5-1	-	TRBJ2-2	TGCGCCAGCAGCTTCTCCGGAGTTAGCAATACCGGGGAGCTGTTTTTT	CASSFSGVSNTGELFF
-	TRBV5-1	TRBD1	TRBJ1-5	TGCGCCAGCAGCTTTAGACCGGGACAGCCTTGGGGAAGCAATCAGCCCCAGCATTTT	CASSFRPGQPWGSNQPQHF
-	TRBV7-9	-	TRBJ1-4	TGTGCCAGCAGCGACCCGGGACACAAGGAAAAACTGTTTTTT	CASSDPGHKEKLFF
once	TRBV18	-	TRBJ1-1	TGTGCCAGCTCCCGGGGGGATCCTGAAGCTTTCTTT	CASSRGDPEAFF
-	TRBV12-3/TRBV12-4	-	TRBJ1-4	TGTGCCAGCAGTTCCGTTAGGGAAAAACTGTTTTTT	CASSSVREKLFF
-	TRBV4-3	-	TRBJ2-3	TGCGCCAGCAGCCAACGGCCTACTAGCACAGATACGCAGTATTTT	CASSQRPTSTDTQYF
-	TRBV24-1	TRBD2	TRBJ2-2	TGTGCCACCAGTGCCCGTAGCGGGAGAATCGGGGAGCTGTTTTTT	CATSARSGRIGELFF
-	TRBV5-4	-	TRBJ1-2	TGTGCCAGCAGCTTGGGTGGCAGGGTAAACTATGGCTACACCTTC	CASSLGGRVNYGYTF
-	TRBV11-2	TRBD1	TRBJ1-1	TGTGCCAGCAGCCCAGGGACAGGGGTTCGAGCTTTCTTT	CASSPGTGVRAFF
-	TRBV27	-	TRBJ2-7	TGTGCCAGCAGTTGGGGGAGCTCCTACGAGCAGTACTTC	CASSWGSSYEQYF
-	TRBV19	-	TRBJ1-5	TGTGCCAGTAGTATCCAGGCAGGGAGGATAGATCAGCCCCAGCATTTT	CASSIQAGRIDQPQHF
-	TRBV28	-	TRBJ1-3	TGTGCCAGCCACCTAGGATCGGTCTCTGGAAACACCATATATTTT	CASHLGSVSGNTIYF
-	TRBV6-5	-	TRBJ1-4	TGTGCCAGCACCCAGGGGTGGTCGGGAAAACTGTTTTTT	CASTQGWSGKLFF
-	TRBV4-2	-	TRBJ1-5	TGTGCCAGCAGCAAGGGAGGTTACAATCAGCCCCAGCATTTT	CASSKGGYNQPQHF
once	TRBV24-1	-	TRBJ1-1	TGTGCCACCAGTGGCCAGAGCTTAATGAACACTGAAGCTTTCTTT	CATSGQSLMNTEAFF
-	TRBV9	TRBD2	TRBJ2-1	TGTGCCAGCAGCGTCGTATCTAGCGGGGGGCTGGCCTACAATGAGCAGTTCTTC	CASSVVSSGGLAYNEQFF
-	TRBV7-9	-	TRBJ2-5	TGTGCCAGCAGCGCAGGGGGGGTCGGAGAGACCCAGTACTTC	CASSAGGVGETQYF